This TCR beta chain was sequenced during a study of monozygotic twins with inflammatory bowel disease. General study points: Cells of different T cell subtypes could not be told apart.

UMIs that had a 6-nucleotide sample barcode were put in using template switching. No DNA is given; TCRdb re-called the 5' RACE reads and lists each CDR3 protein once. The sample includes a few hundred thousand distinct CDR3 sequences. Investigators pulled total RNA out of whole blood and did not sort T cells. Germline CDR1 reads KGHDR; CDR2 reads SFDVKD. The CDR3 runs 13 residues. Of note for this clonotype: The antigen remains undetermined.

The chain links TRBV24-1 to TRBJ1-2. The clonotype was recovered from a human donor with ulcerative colitis or Crohn's disease, or a healthy co-twin of an affected twin (not recorded which). Sequencing used blood. CDR3 amino acids: CATSEGKGYGYTF.